Sequencing of this TCR beta chain was carried out in a study of lymphopenia after photon versus proton radiotherapy. Only in-frame clones appear in the TCRdb table, and some are missing; sequencing was by immunoSEQ multiplex PCR. The table shows some 26,000 clones, with around 81% occurring only once. The V and J ends lost 0 bases and 5 bases, in that order; junction bases with no gene match: 7. This CDR3 comprises 16 residues. The germline V gene encodes CDR1 GTSNPN and CDR2 SVGIG (reference sequence). This receptor was obtained from a man aged 50-59 years with gastric cancer. The V gene is TRBV30, the J gene TRBJ1-2; 12 positions match TRBD1. The sequenced sample was peripheral blood, obtained from a patient treated with photon-based radiotherapy. The CDR3 DNA follows: TGTGCCTGGAGTGTCCCCGGGACAGGGGGCAGGTATGGCTACACCTTC. This gives the protein CAWSVPGTGGRYGYTF.